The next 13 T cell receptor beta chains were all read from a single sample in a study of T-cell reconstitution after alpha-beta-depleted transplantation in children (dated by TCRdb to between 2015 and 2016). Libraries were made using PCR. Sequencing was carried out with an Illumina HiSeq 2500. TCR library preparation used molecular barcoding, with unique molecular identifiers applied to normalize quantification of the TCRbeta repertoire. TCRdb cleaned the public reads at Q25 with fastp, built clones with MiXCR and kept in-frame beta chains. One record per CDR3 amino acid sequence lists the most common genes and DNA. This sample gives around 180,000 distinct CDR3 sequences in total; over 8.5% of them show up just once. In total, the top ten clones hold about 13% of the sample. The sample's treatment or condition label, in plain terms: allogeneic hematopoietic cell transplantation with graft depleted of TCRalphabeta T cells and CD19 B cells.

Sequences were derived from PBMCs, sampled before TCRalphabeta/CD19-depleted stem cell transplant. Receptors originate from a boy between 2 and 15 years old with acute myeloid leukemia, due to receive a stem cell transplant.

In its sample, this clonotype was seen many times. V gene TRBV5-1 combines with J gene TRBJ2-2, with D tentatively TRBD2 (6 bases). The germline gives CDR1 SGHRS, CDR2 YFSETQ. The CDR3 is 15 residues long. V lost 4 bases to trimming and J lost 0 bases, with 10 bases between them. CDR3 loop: CASSPGLPNTGELFF. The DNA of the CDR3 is TGCGCCAGCAGCCCGGGACTCCCGAACACCGGGGAGCTGTTTTTT.

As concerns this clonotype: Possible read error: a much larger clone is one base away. This CDR3 is CSAGGTRGGSPLHF. The CDR3 DNA follows: TGCAGTGCTGGGGGGACCAGAGGTGGTTCACCCCTCCACTTT. The chain employs TRBV20-1 and TRBJ1-6; tentative D call: TRBD1 (5 bases). With 5 bases removed from V and 9 bases from J, the gap between germline ends came to 17 bases. The CDR3 runs 14 residues. The germline gives CDR1 DFQATT, CDR2 SNEGSKA (reference sequence).

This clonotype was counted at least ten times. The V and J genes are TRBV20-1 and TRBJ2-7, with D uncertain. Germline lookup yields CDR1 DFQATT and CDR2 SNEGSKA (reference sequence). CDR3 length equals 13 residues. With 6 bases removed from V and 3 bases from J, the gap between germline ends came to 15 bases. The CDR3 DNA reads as TGCAGTGCCAGGAAACACATACTCTACGAGCAGTACTTC. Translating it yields CSARKHILYEQYF.

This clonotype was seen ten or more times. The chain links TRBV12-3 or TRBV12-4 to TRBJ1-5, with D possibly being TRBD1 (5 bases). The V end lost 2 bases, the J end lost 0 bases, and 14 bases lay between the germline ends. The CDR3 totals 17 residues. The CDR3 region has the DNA TGTGCCAGCAGTTTACGTCCTTCAGGGAATAGCAATCAGCCCCAGCATTTT. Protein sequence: CASSLRPSGNSNQPQHF.

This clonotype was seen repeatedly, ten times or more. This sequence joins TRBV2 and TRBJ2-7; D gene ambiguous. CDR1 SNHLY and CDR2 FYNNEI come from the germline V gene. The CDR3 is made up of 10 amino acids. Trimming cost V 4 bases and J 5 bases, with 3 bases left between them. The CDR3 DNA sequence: TGTGCCAGCAGTGTTAACGAGCAGTACGTC. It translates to CASSVNEQYV.

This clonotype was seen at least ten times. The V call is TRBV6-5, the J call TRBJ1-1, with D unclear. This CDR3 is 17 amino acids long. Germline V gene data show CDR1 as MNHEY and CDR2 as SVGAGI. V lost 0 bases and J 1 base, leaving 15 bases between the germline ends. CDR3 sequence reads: CASSYSRSRYWNTEAFF. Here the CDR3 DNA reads TGTGCCAGCAGTTACTCGAGGTCGAGGTATTGGAACACTGAAGCTTTCTTT.

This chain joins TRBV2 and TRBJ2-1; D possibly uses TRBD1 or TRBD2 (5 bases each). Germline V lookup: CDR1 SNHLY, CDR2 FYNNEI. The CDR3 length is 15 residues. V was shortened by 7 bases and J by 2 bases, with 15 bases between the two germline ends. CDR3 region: CASIGELGTYNEQFF. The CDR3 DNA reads TGTGCCAGCATAGGGGAGCTTGGAACCTACAATGAGCAGTTCTTC.

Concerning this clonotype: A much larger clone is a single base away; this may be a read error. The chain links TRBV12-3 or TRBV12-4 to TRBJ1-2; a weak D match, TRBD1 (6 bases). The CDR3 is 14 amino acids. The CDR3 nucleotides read TGTGCCAGCAGTTTATTTCAGGGGCGGGATGGCTACGCCTTC. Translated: CASSLFQGRDGYAF.

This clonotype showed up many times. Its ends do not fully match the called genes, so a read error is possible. CDR3 sequence (DNA): TGTGCCAGCAGCTTCTTCTCCCACAATGAGCAGTTCTTC. This codes for CASSFFSHNEQFF. The gene calls are TRBV7-8 and TRBJ2-1; D unresolved. The germline V gene has CDR1 SGHVS and CDR2 FQNEAQ. The CDR3 spans 13 residues.

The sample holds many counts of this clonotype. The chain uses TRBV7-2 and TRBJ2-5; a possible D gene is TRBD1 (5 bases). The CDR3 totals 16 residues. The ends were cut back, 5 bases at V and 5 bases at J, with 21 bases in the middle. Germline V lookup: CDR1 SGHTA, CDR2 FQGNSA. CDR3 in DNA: TGTGCCAGCAGCGACAAGTATCTGGGCAGGGTGGAGACCCAGTACTTC. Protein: CASSDKYLGRVETQYF.

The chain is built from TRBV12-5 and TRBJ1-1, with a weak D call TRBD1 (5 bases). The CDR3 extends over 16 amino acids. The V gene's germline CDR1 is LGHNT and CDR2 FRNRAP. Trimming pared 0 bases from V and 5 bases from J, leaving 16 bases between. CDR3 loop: CASGLVPGQPETEAFF. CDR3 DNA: TGTGCTAGTGGTTTGGTACCAGGGCAGCCCGAGACTGAAGCTTTCTTT.

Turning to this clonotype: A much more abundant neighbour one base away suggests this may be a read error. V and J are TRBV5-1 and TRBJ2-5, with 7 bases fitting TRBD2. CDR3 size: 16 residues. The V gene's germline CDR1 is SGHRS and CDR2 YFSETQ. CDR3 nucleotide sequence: TGCGCCAGCAGCTGGGAAATAGCGGGTGCCCAAGAGACCCAGTCCTTC. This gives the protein CASSWEIAGAQETQSF.

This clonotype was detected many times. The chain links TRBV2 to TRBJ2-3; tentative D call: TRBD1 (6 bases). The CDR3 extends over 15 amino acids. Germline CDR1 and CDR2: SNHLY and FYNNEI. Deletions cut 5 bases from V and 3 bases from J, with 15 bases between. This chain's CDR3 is CASSFHDRSTDTQYF. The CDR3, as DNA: TGTGCCAGCAGTTTCCATGACAGGAGTACAGATACGCAGTATTTT.